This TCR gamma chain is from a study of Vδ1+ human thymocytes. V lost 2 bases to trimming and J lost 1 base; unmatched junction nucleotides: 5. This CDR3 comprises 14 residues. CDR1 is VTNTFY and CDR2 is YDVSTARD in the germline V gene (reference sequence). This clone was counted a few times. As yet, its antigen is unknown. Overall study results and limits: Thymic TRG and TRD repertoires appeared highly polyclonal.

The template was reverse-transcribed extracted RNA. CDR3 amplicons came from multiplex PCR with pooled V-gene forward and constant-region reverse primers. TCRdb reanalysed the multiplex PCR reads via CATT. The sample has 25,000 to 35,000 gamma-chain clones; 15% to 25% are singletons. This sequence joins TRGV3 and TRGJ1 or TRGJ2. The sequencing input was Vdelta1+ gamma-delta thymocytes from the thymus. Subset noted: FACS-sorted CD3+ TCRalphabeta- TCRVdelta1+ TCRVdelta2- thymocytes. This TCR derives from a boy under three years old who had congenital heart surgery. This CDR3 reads CATWDNPNYYKKLF. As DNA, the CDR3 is TGTGCCACCTGGGACAACCCAAATTATTATAAGAAACTCTTT.